This entry lists 14 T cell receptor beta chains sequenced from one sample in a study of blood T cell repertoires in COVID-19. Measured with immunoSEQ multiplex PCR; TCRdb has only the in-frame clones, and not every one. The table lists 190,000 or so clones, around 86% of them singletons. Material: peripheral blood. The receptor source for this set is a woman aged 25-40 years with active or convalescent COVID-19.

This chain links TRBV5-6 with TRBJ1-1, with D possibly TRBD1 on 5 matching bases. V shed 4 bases and J shed 3 bases, with 10 bases lying between them. CDR1 SGHDT and CDR2 YYEEEE come from the germline V gene. The CDR3 covers 13 residues. This CDR3 is CASSVLGDTEAFF. CDR3 DNA: TGTGCCAGCAGCGTTTTAGGGGACACTGAAGCTTTCTTT.

This chain connects TRBV5-1 to TRBJ1-3; D is ambiguous. Germline CDR1 and CDR2: SGHRS and YFSETQ. The CDR3 has 15 amino acids. Trimming removed 0 bases at V and 0 bases at J, with 7 bases between. The CDR3 DNA reads as TGCGCCAGCAGCTTGGCCGCGAGCTCTGGAAACACCATATATTTT. Residues: CASSLAASSGNTIYF.

The chain couples TRBV18 to TRBJ2-5; possible D gene TRBD2, 5 bases. The CDR3 covers 15 residues. Germline CDR1 reads KGHSH; CDR2 reads LQKENI. The V end lost 1 base, the J end lost 5 bases, and 14 bases lay between the germline ends. The CDR3 nucleotides read TGTGCCAGCTCACCACTTGCTAGCAGTCGGGAGACCCAGTACTTC. Its translation: CASSPLASSRETQYF. The complete variable domain, with remaining parts taken from reference TRBV18 and TRBJ2-5, reads NAGVMQNPRHLVRRRGQEARLRCSPMKGHSHVYWYRQLPEEGLKFMVYLQKENIIDESGMPKERFSAEFPKEGPSILRIQQVVRGDSAAYFCASSPLASSRETQYFGPGTRLLVL.

This sequence joins TRBV6-5 and TRBJ2-7, with 12 bases fitting TRBD2. This CDR3 is 15 amino acids long. Losses at the gene ends were 5 bases for V and 6 bases for J; bases not matched to a gene: 8. Germline values: CDR1 MNHEY, CDR2 SVGAGI. CDR3: CASSLLAGGRGEQYF. Written as DNA, the CDR3 is TGTGCCAGCAGTCTGCTAGCGGGAGGGCGGGGCGAGCAGTACTTC.

V usage is TRBV27 and J usage is TRBJ1-5; tentatively, D is TRBD1 (5 bases). The ends were cut back, 3 bases at V and 7 bases at J, with 13 bases in the middle. The CDR3 extends over 14 amino acids. CDR1 and CDR2 from the germline V gene are MNHEY and SMNVEV (reference sequence). CDR3 in amino acids: CASSFRGREQPQHF. The CDR3 bases are TGTGCCAGCAGTTTCCGCGGCAGGGAACAGCCCCAGCATTTT.

The chain joins TRBV10-3 to TRBJ2-2, with a possible D match to TRBD2 (7 bases). Germline assignment: CDR1 ENHRY and CDR2 SYGVKD. CDR3 length equals 15 residues. Deletions cut 6 bases from V and 4 bases from J, with 15 bases between. This CDR3 reads CAISGEGGGTGELFF. CDR3 coding DNA: TGTGCCATCAGCGGTGAGGGAGGGGGCACCGGGGAGCTGTTTTTT.

V gene TRBV11-3 combines with J gene TRBJ1-2; no definite D call. The V and J ends lost 5 bases and 2 bases respectively, with 21 bases between them. Germline loops: CDR1 SGHNT, CDR2 YENEEA. This CDR3 is 17 amino acids long. The chain's CDR3 is CASSLRGPGRENYGYTF. The CDR3 DNA reads as TGTGCCAGCAGCCTCCGCGGGCCCGGGCGGGAAAACTATGGCTACACCTTC.

The V gene is TRBV10-2, the J gene TRBJ2-1; tentatively, D is TRBD1 (5 bases). There are 12 residues in the CDR3. Looked up from germline, CDR1 is WSHSY and CDR2 is SAAADI. V lost 9 bases and J 4 bases, leaving 10 bases between the germline ends. CDR3: CASLQGYNEQFF. In DNA form, the CDR3 reads TGCGCCAGTCTCCAGGGATACAATGAGCAGTTCTTC.

V gene TRBV15 combines with J gene TRBJ2-1; D might be TRBD2 (7 bases). The length of the CDR3 is 16 residues. Germline V gene data show CDR1 as LNHNV and CDR2 as YYDKDF (reference sequence). Trimming pared 1 base from V and 5 bases from J, leaving 15 bases between. The CDR3 region has the DNA TGTGCCACCAGCAGAGGGAGCGGGACAACCAACAATGAGCAGTTCTTC. Translation gives CATSRGSGTTNNEQFF.

This chain joins TRBV30 and TRBJ2-7; 7 bases map to TRBD2. Germline CDR1 and CDR2: GTSNPN and SVGIG (reference sequence). The J segment lost 5 bases and the V segment lost 0 bases, leaving 4 bases of the junction unmatched. This CDR3 contains 13 residues. CDR3 sequence (DNA): TGTGCCTGGAGTGTCGGCGGGGGTGACGAGCAGTACTTC. It specifies CAWSVGGGDEQYF.

This clone appeared many times. The chain's CDR3 is CASSSKSYGYTF. CDR3 DNA sequence: TGTGCCAGCAGTTCTAAGTCCTACGGCTACACCTTC. This chain joins TRBV6-2 or TRBV6-3 and TRBJ1-2; unclear D gene. The germline V gene encodes CDR1 MNHEY and CDR2 SVGEGT. Trimming removed 4 bases from V and 8 bases from J, with 11 bases in between. CDR3 size: 12 residues.

The V gene is TRBV7-9, the J gene TRBJ1-1, with TRBD1 matching over 7 bases. The germline V gene encodes CDR1 SEHNR and CDR2 FQNEAQ (reference sequence). Germline trimming cut 5 bases from V and 0 bases from J; bases unmatched to any gene: 3. The CDR3 sequence is 14 residues long. CDR3 nucleotides: TGTGCCAGCAGCCAGGGGGGCTTGAACACTGAAGCTTTCTTT. It codes for CASSQGGLNTEAFF. The variable domain in full, completed from reference TRBV7-9 and TRBJ1-1, reads DTGVSQNPRHKITKRGQNVTFRCDPISEHNRLYWYRQTLGQGPEFLTYFQNEAQLEKSRLLSDRFSAERPKGSFSTLEIQRTEQGDSAMYLCASSQGGLNTEAFFGQGTRLTVV.

The chain links TRBV2 to TRBJ1-5; the match to TRBD1 covers 8 bases. Germline loops: CDR1 SNHLY, CDR2 FYNNEI. V shed 4 bases and J 4 bases; nucleotides not matched to a gene: 9. CDR3 length: 16 residues. The CDR3 DNA sequence: TGTGCCAGCAGTGTTAATCCAGGGGGCAAAAATCAGCCCCAGCATTTT. Protein product: CASSVNPGGKNQPQHF.

This chain joins TRBV28 and TRBJ2-7; D may be TRBD1 (5 bases). V gave up 4 bases and J gave up 3 bases, with 16 bases separating them. The CDR3 spans 15 residues. Germline values: CDR1 MDHEN, CDR2 SYDVKM. The CDR3 spells CASSSTGRSGYEQYF. In DNA form, the CDR3 reads TGTGCCAGCAGTTCTACAGGCCGTTCGGGCTACGAGCAGTACTTC.